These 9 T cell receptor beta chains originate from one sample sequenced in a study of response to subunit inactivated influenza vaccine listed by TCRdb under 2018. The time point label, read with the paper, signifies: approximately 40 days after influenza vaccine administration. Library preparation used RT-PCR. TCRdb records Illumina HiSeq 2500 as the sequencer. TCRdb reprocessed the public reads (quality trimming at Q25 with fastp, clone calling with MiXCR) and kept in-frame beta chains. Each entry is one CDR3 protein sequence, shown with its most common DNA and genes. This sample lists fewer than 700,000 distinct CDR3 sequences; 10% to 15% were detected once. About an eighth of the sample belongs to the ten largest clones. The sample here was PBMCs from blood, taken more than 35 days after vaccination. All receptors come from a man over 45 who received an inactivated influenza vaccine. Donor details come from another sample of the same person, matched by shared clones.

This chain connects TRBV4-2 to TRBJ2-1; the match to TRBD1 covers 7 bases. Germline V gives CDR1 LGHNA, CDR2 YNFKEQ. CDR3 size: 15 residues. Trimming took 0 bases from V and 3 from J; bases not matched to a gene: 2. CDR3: CASSQETGDYNEQFF. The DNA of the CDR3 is TGTGCCAGCAGCCAAGAAACAGGGGACTACAATGAGCAGTTCTTC.

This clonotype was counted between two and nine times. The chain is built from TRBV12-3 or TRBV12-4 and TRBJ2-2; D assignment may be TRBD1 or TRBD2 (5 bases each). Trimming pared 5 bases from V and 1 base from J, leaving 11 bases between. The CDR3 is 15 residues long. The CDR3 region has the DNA TGTGCCAGCAGTCCGAGGGGCAAGAACACCGGGGAGCTGTTTTTT. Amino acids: CASSPRGKNTGELFF.

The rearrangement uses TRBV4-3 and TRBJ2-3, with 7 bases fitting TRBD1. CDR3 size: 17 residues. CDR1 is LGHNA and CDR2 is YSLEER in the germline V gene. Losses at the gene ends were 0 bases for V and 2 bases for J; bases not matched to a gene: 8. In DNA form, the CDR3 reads TGCGCCAGCAGCCAAGATCTGCCGGGACAGTCCACAGATACGCAGTATTTT. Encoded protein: CASSQDLPGQSTDTQYF.

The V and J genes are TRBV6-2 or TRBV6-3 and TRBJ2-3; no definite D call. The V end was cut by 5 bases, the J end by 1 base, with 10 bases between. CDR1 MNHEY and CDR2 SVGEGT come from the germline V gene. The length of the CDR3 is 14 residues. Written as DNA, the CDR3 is TGTGCCAGCAGTAAAAGGCCACGCACAGATACGCAGTATTTT. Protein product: CASSKRPRTDTQYF.

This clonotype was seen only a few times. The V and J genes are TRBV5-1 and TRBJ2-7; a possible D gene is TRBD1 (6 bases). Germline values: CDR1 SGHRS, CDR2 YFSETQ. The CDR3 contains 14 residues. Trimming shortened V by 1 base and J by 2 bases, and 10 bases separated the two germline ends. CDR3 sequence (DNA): TGCGCCAGCAGCTTGAAAGGACAGACCTACGAGCAGTACTTC. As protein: CASSLKGQTYEQYF. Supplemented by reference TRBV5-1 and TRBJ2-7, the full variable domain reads KAGVTQTPRYLIKTRGQQVTLSCSPISGHRSVSWYQQTPGQGLQFLFEYFSETQRNKGNFPGRFSGRQFSNSRSEMNVSTLELGDSALYLCASSLKGQTYEQYFGPGTRLTVT.

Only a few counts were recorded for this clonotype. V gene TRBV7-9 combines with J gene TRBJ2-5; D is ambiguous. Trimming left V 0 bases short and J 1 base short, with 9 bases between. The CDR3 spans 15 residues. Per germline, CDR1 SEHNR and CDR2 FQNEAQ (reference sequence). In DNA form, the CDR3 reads TGTGCCAGCAGCTTAGCGCTCCGATCCCAAGAGACCCAGTACTTC. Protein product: CASSLALRSQETQYF.

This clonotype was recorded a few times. CDR3 bases: TGTGCCAGCAGGCCCGCCGGGACAGGGGGCACTGAAGCTTTCTTT. Its protein product is CASRPAGTGGTEAFF. This chain connects TRBV7-9 to TRBJ1-1; 11 nucleotides align to TRBD1. The CDR3 loop spans 15 amino acids. V was pared by 6 bases and J by 4 bases, with 7 bases of the junction left unmatched. CDR1 SEHNR and CDR2 FQNEAQ come from the germline V gene (reference sequence).

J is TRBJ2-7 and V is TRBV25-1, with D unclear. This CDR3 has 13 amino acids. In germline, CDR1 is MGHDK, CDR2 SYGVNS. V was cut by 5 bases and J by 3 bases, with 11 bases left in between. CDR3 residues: CASSNRADYEQYF. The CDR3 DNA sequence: TGTGCCAGCAGTAATAGAGCCGACTACGAGCAGTACTTC.

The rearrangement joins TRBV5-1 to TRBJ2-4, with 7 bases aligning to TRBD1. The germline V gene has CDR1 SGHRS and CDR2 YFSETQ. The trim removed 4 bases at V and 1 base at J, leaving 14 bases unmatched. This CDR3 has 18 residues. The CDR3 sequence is CASSLDQTGFAAKNIQYF. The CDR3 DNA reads TGCGCCAGCAGCCTAGACCAGACAGGGTTTGCGGCCAAAAACATTCAGTACTTC.